The source of this T cell receptor (beta chain) is a study of cytomegalovirus exposure and HLA in healthy donors. Findings and caveats of the study: Researchers catalogued approximately 170 TCR beta chains as cytomegalovirus-associated. Later analysis placed DRB1 highest and HLA-C lowest in TCR association rates, which differed by HLA locus. Among the CMV-associated chains, three were confirmed in vitro as specific for CMV antigens.

In regard to this clone: The target antigen is unknown.

In the PCR, 60 Vbeta and 13 Jbeta primers were used. Method: immunoSEQ multiplex PCR; TCRdb's copy keeps in-frame clones and lacks some. The repertoire holds roughly 77,000 clones, about a tenth seen once, with about 24% in the top ten. The V end lost 4 bases, the J end lost 1 base, and 11 bases lay between the germline ends. Germline V gives CDR1 SGDLS, CDR2 YYNGEE. The CDR3 consists of 14 residues. The receptor was derived from a man aged 60-69 years in good health and CMV-seropositive. Sequences were obtained from PBMCs. The chain recombines TRBV9 with TRBJ2-5; D unresolved. CDR3 coding DNA: TGTGCCAGCAGCCCCCCCGCAGTCCAAGAGACCCAGTACTTC. It specifies CASSPPAVQETQYF.